A single T cell receptor beta chain is shown here with its context. The data derive from a study of blood T cell repertoires in COVID-19. On the study more broadly: PBMCs, B-cell-depleted T cells, or T cells provided the cDNA or gDNA that made up the material.

Deletions cut 4 bases from V and 4 bases from J, with 11 bases between. The CDR3 consists of 14 residues. Germline V lookup: CDR1 SGHVS, CDR2 FQNEAQ. Source study methods: The authors estimated nucleated cell counts from reference gene primer amplification. Libraries were prepared by immunoSEQ multiplex PCR; TCRdb keeps only in-frame clonotypes and omits some of them. V, J and clone size derive from that table, while D and trimming were established from the DNA sequence. In the table there are about 240,000 clones, approximately 83% of which are singletons. Sequenced: PBMCs or T cells enriched from blood (not recorded which). The chain combines TRBV7-8 with TRBJ1-3, with D perhaps matching TRBD1 (5 bases). This clonotype was sampled from a woman in her thirties or forties with acute COVID-19. The CDR3 loop reads CASSSGARGNTIYF. The DNA of the CDR3 is TGTGCCAGCAGCTCTGGGGCCAGGGGAAACACCATATATTTT.